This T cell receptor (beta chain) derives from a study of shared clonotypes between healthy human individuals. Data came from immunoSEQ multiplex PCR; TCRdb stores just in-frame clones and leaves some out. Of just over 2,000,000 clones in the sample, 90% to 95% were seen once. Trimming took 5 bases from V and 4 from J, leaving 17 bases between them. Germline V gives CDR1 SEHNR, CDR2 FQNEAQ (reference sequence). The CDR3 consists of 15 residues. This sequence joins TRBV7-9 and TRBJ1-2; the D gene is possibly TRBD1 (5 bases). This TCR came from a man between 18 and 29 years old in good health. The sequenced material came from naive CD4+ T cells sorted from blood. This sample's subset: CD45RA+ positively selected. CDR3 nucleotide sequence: TGTGCCAGCAGCCAACAAGGGGCCGGAGTCTATGGCTACACCTTC. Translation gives CASSQQGAGVYGYTF.